This T cell receptor beta chain was documented in a study of T cells after yellow fever vaccination. CDR3 size: 15 residues. V was cut by 1 base and J by 3 bases, with 12 bases left in between. Per the germline V gene, CDR1 is SEHNR and CDR2 is FQNEAQ (reference sequence). As to this clonotype: Its antigen is not known.

General study points: After the booster, roughly 96% of CD4 and around nine tenths of CD8 primary-response clones were re-detected. Weaker overall was a secondary response that nonetheless peaked faster, on day 5 versus 15.

Conversion of TCR transcripts into cDNA relied on 5'RACE template switching, which added a universal primer site and UMIs. MiXCR, run by TCRdb on the 5' RACE reads, gives a single entry per CDR3 protein. The sample lists 300,000 or so distinct CDR3 sequences, 3% to 4.5% occurring once. Sequenced material: PBMCs, taken 5 days after the yellow fever booster vaccination. The TCR was taken from a man younger than 30 who received the YFV17D yellow fever vaccine. The chain couples TRBV7-9 to TRBJ1-1; TRBD1 is a possible D gene (6 bases). The CDR3 region is CASSLEQGTYTEAFF. CDR3 in DNA: TGTGCCAGCAGCTTAGAGCAGGGGACCTACACTGAAGCTTTCTTT.